The sequence of this TCR beta chain was determined in a study of blood T cell repertoires in COVID-19. Cohorts were based on clinical histories the participants reported. The table came from immunoSEQ multiplex PCR; TCRdb's copy has only in-frame clones and leaves some out. The table includes 200,000 to 250,000 clones, approximately 86% detected once. Material for sequencing was PBMCs or T cells enriched from blood (not recorded which). This TCR came from a woman aged 30 to 39 who had been exposed to COVID-19.

CDR3 amino acids: CASSQYGTEAFF. In DNA form, the CDR3 reads TGTGCCAGCAGCCAGTACGGCACTGAAGCTTTCTTT. The chain is built from TRBV3-1 (or the pseudogene TRBV3-2) and TRBJ1-1; no reliable D call. The CDR3 covers 12 residues. Germline loops: CDR1 LGHDT, CDR2 YNNKEL (reference sequence). V lost 3 bases, J lost 4 bases, and 6 bases lay in between.